This T cell receptor beta chain is from a study of response to subunit inactivated influenza vaccine. General study results and limits: It was the authors' suggestion that each seasonal influenza vaccination recruits few new T cells.

From the RT-PCR reads, TCRdb called clonotypes with MiXCR, one entry per CDR3 protein. The sample carries about 700,000 distinct CDR3 sequences, approximately 15% recorded once. The CDR3 length is 13 residues. Germline assignment: CDR1 SEHNR and CDR2 FQNEAQ (reference sequence). Trimming took off 11 bases at V and 7 bases at J, with 18 bases between the two ends. There are a few counts of this clonotype. Its target is unknown. The sequence derives from a man in his fifties or sixties who received an inactivated influenza vaccine. Sequenced material: PBMCs from blood, taken roughly 2 weeks before vaccination. The chain has TRBV7-9 and TRBJ2-1; tentatively, D is TRBD2 (5 bases). The chain's CDR3 is CAVPPGGVNEQFF. CDR3 DNA sequence: TGTGCCGTCCCCCCCGGAGGAGTTAATGAGCAGTTCTTC.